The clone carrying this TCR beta chain was counted only a few times. The antigen is undetermined. The study reverse transcribed the entire isolated RNA, so it sequenced expressed TCRB transcripts. Only in-frame clones appear in the TCRdb table, and some are missing; sequencing was by immunoSEQ multiplex PCR. The data contain over 150,000 clones, around 8.5% of them singletons. In germline, CDR1 is SEHNR, CDR2 FQNEAQ (reference sequence). CDR3 length: 16 residues. The junction had 13 bases not matched to a gene; V was cut back by 4 bases and J by 6 bases. This specimen comes from a study of beta chain features in type 1 diabetes. Study observations and caveats: Among patients, naive, central memory and Treg TCRB repertoires appeared more similar than among healthy donors.

This clonotype was sampled from a young man in good health. This chain uses TRBV7-9 with TRBJ1-2, with 8 bases lining up with TRBD1. Sequenced material: central memory CD4+ T cells from blood. CDR3 in amino acids: CASSSTRQGRPHGYTF. The CDR3 DNA follows: TGTGCCAGCAGCTCTACAAGACAGGGGCGCCCCCATGGCTACACCTTC.